The 27 T cell receptor beta chains presented below share a single source sample, sequenced in a study of early T cells in non-severe SARS-CoV-2 infection. TCRdb passed the 5' RACE reads through MiXCR, listing each CDR3 protein once. The table has 35,000 to 50,000 distinct CDR3 sequences, less than 30% seen once. Source: whole blood, taken at baseline. The receptors shown here come from an adult who was a healthcare worker with PCR-confirmed SARS-CoV-2 infection or an uninfected control (not recorded which).

On this clonotype itself: One end of the junction is discordant with germline, which a read error may explain. The gene calls are TRBV6-6 and TRBJ1-1, with D possibly matching TRBD1 (6 bases). CDR3 length: 12 residues. Looked up from germline, CDR1 is MNHNY and CDR2 is SVGAGI (reference sequence). The DNA of the CDR3 is TGTGCAGGGGGGGAAGGCGGCACTGAAGCTTTGTTT. Amino acid sequence: CAGGEGGTEALF.

This clonotype was picked up a small number of times. The chain links TRBV5-1 to TRBJ2-3; no definite D call. Germline V gene lookup returns CDR1 SGHRS and CDR2 YFSETQ. Trimming took 7 bases from V and 7 from J, leaving 10 bases between them. The CDR3 extends over 11 amino acids. CDR3 DNA: TGCGCCAGCGGCGAAGGGAATACGCAGTATTTT. Protein product: CASGEGNTQYF.

The chain links TRBV15 to TRBJ2-7; D may be TRBD2 (5 bases). Germline V lookup: CDR1 LNHNV, CDR2 YYDKDF (reference sequence). The CDR3 is 14 amino acids. V lost 1 base and J lost 2, with 9 bases in between. CDR3 amino acids: CATSRAGMAYEQYF. As DNA, the CDR3 is TGTGCCACCAGCAGAGCGGGGATGGCCTACGAGCAGTACTTC.

This chain links TRBV5-1 with TRBJ2-3; a possible D gene is TRBD2 (6 bases). CDR1 and CDR2 from the germline V gene are SGHRS and YFSETQ. The CDR3 loop spans 12 amino acids. V lost 2 bases, J lost 9 bases, and 10 bases lay in between. CDR3 sequence (DNA): TGCGCCAGCAGCTTTGGCCGGGAGACGCAGTATTTT. Protein: CASSFGRETQYF. The complete variable domain, with remaining parts taken from reference TRBV5-1 and TRBJ2-3, reads KAGVTQTPRYLIKTRGQQVTLSCSPISGHRSVSWYQQTPGQGLQFLFEYFSETQRNKGNFPGRFSGRQFSNSRSEMNVSTLELGDSALYLCASSFGRETQYFGPGTRLTVL.

In its sample, this clonotype was seen a few times. The chain employs TRBV20-1 and TRBJ2-7, with TRBD1 matching over 8 bases. CDR3 length equals 16 residues. CDR1 is DFQATT and CDR2 is SNEGSKA in the germline V gene (reference sequence). V shed 2 bases, J shed 3 bases, and the junction held 12 bases outside the gene matches. CDR3 loop: CSARSLPGQDLYEQYF. CDR3 in DNA: TGCAGTGCTAGATCGCTGCCGGGACAGGACCTCTACGAGCAGTACTTC.

This clonotype showed up many times. V and J are TRBV12-3 or TRBV12-4 and TRBJ1-5, with D tentatively TRBD1 (6 bases). The CDR3 sequence is 13 residues long. V lost 11 bases, J lost 0 bases, and 11 bases lay in between. DNA of the CDR3: TGTGCCGGAGGGGGTAATAGCAATCAGCCCCAGCATTTT. Translating it yields CAGGGNSNQPQHF.

The chain links TRBV7-9 to TRBJ1-2; tentatively, D is TRBD1 (6 bases). V lost 2 bases and J lost 5, with 12 bases in between. Looked up from germline, CDR1 is SEHNR and CDR2 is FQNEAQ (reference sequence). The CDR3 totals 14 residues. CDR3 nucleotides: TGTGCCAGCAGCTTAACGACAGGCTCTTATGGCTACACCTTC. Its protein product is CASSLTTGSYGYTF.

This chain uses TRBV7-9 with TRBJ2-7; TRBD1 is a possible D gene (6 bases). This CDR3 has 14 residues. Per germline, CDR1 SEHNR and CDR2 FQNEAQ (reference sequence). The V end lost 1 base, the J end lost 3 bases, and 10 bases lay between the germline ends. DNA for the CDR3: TGTGCCAGCAGCTTAGAAGGGACAAGCTACGAGCAGTACTTC. This translates into CASSLEGTSYEQYF.

In this sample, this clonotype turned up many times. The chain combines TRBV20-1 with TRBJ2-2, with TRBD1 identical over 7 bases. Germline loops: CDR1 DFQATT, CDR2 SNEGSKA (reference sequence). Trimming at V came to 0 bases and at J to 0 bases, leaving 4 bases not matched to a gene. The CDR3 extends over 16 amino acids. CDR3 nucleotides: TGCAGTGCTAGAGATCGGGGACAGTCGAACACCGGGGAGCTGTTTTTT. Amino acid sequence: CSARDRGQSNTGELFF.

This clonotype was picked up a small number of times. The V gene is TRBV10-2, the J gene TRBJ2-7; D ambiguous. V was pared by 1 base and J by 0 bases, with 10 bases between. CDR1 and CDR2 from the germline V gene are WSHSY and SAAADI. The CDR3 covers 15 residues. The CDR3 DNA is TGCGCCAGCAGTGAGTGGAGTCCCCGCTCCTACGAGCAGTACTTC. Protein product: CASSEWSPRSYEQYF.

J is TRBJ1-1 and V is TRBV25-1; the D is unclear. Trimming pared 3 bases from V and 4 bases from J, leaving 6 bases between. CDR1 is MGHDK and CDR2 is SYGVNS in the germline V gene. The CDR3 contains 12 residues. CDR3 in DNA: TGTGCCAGCAGTGATTGGGGCACTGAAGCTTTCTTT. Translating it yields CASSDWGTEAFF.

The chain uses TRBV5-1 and TRBJ1-3, with a possible D match to TRBD1 (5 bases). This CDR3 has 16 residues. CDR1 and CDR2 (germline): SGHRS, YFSETQ. Deletions cut 0 bases from V and 2 bases from J, with 12 bases between. The DNA of the CDR3 is TGCGCCAGCAGCTTGGCGAGGGGAAAGGCTGGAAACACCATATATTTT. The encoded protein is CASSLARGKAGNTIYF. Full variable domain (outside the CDR3, taken from reference TRBV5-1 and TRBJ1-3): KAGVTQTPRYLIKTRGQQVTLSCSPISGHRSVSWYQQTPGQGLQFLFEYFSETQRNKGNFPGRFSGRQFSNSRSEMNVSTLELGDSALYLCASSLARGKAGNTIYFGEGSWLTVV.

The chain uses TRBV9 and TRBJ2-1, with 8 nucleotides matching TRBD1. There are 18 residues in the CDR3. The junction had 14 bases not matched to a gene; V was cut back by 4 bases and J by 2 bases. Per germline, CDR1 SGDLS and CDR2 YYNGEE. The CDR3 DNA follows: TGTGCCAGCAGCTTTGGGACAGGCCGGATCCCGGCCTACAATGAGCAGTTCTTC. The encoded protein is CASSFGTGRIPAYNEQFF.

The chain couples TRBV12-3 or TRBV12-4 to TRBJ2-7; TRBD1 matches at 12 bases. Losses at the gene ends were 7 bases for V and 7 bases for J; bases not matched to a gene: 8. The CDR3 extends over 14 amino acids. This CDR3 reads CASTWGTGGGEQYF. CDR3 nucleotide sequence: TGTGCCAGCACTTGGGGGACAGGGGGCGGTGAGCAGTACTTC.

The chain joins TRBV18 to TRBJ1-1; D is uncertain. Germline V gene lookup returns CDR1 KGHSH and CDR2 LQKENI. V was pared by 5 bases and J by 2 bases, with 3 bases between. The CDR3 runs 11 residues. CDR3 amino acids: CASSDNTEAFF. CDR3 DNA: TGTGCCAGCTCAGACAACACTGAAGCTTTCTTT.

The chain has TRBV7-9 and TRBJ2-1, with D perhaps TRBD1 (6 bases). Per the germline V gene, CDR1 is SEHNR and CDR2 is FQNEAQ (reference sequence). The V gene lost 4 bases and the J gene lost 0 bases, with 10 bases spanning the gap. CDR3 length: 15 residues. CDR3 bases: TGTGCCAGCAGCTCCCCGGGACACTCCTACAATGAGCAGTTCTTC. Amino acids: CASSSPGHSYNEQFF.

This CDR3 reads CASSPGQFSGNTIYF. The CDR3 DNA is TGTGCCAGCAGCCCTGGACAGTTCTCTGGAAACACCATATATTTT. The chain recombines TRBV7-6 with TRBJ1-3, with a tentative D call TRBD1 (6 bases). Germline V CDR1 and CDR2: SGHVS, FNYEAQ. The CDR3 is 15 residues long. V lost 5 bases and J 0 bases, leaving 11 bases between the germline ends.

This clonotype was detected a few times. The gene calls are TRBV13 and TRBJ2-3, with D hard to call. The CDR3 has 13 residues. Trimming shortened V by 3 bases and J by 6 bases, and 10 bases separated the two germline ends. Germline-derived CDR1 and CDR2 are PRHDT and FYEKMQ (reference sequence). The DNA for the CDR3 is TGTGCCAGCAGCTTGGTAAGGGCGGATACGCAGTATTTT. It yields the protein CASSLVRADTQYF.

In this sample, this clonotype is large. The chain recombines TRBV5-1 with TRBJ2-7, with a weak D call TRBD1 (6 bases). Trimming cost V 3 bases and J 4 bases, with 11 bases left between them. In germline, CDR1 is SGHRS, CDR2 YFSETQ. This CDR3 spans 13 amino acids. CDR3 amino acids: CASSYDRSYEQYF. CDR3 DNA sequence: TGCGCCAGCAGCTATGACAGGTCTTACGAGCAGTACTTC.

The chain employs TRBV11-2 and TRBJ2-3; D unclear. Germline values: CDR1 SGHAT, CDR2 FQNNGV. V lost 1 base, J lost 3 bases, and 11 bases lay in between. This CDR3 contains 15 residues. CDR3 sequence: CASSLVSYGTDTQYF. Written as DNA, the CDR3 is TGTGCCAGCAGCTTAGTTTCATACGGGACAGATACGCAGTATTTT.

The rearrangement links TRBV3-1 to TRBJ1-6; D gene uncertain. Per the germline V gene, CDR1 is LGHDT and CDR2 is YNNKEL (reference sequence). There are 14 residues in the CDR3. The V and J ends lost 3 bases and 8 bases respectively, with 11 bases between them. CDR3 loop: CASSQGWADSPLHF. CDR3 coding DNA: TGTGCCAGCAGCCAGGGTTGGGCGGATTCACCCCTCCACTTT.

This clonotype was counted only a few times. This chain uses TRBV7-2 with TRBJ2-4, with D uncertain. The CDR3 contains 14 residues. V was trimmed by 1 base and J by 8 bases, leaving 12 bases between them. Germline loops: CDR1 SGHTA, CDR2 FQGNSA. In DNA, the CDR3 is TGTGCCAGCAGCTTAGGTGCAGGCCTTGACATTCAGTACTTC. Translated, it gives CASSLGAGLDIQYF.

The J gene is TRBJ2-3, the V gene TRBV7-9; D could derive from TRBD1 or TRBD2 (5 bases each). CDR1 and CDR2 from the germline V gene are SEHNR and FQNEAQ (reference sequence). The CDR3 is 14 residues long. The V end was cut by 5 bases, the J end by 6 bases, with 15 bases between. The CDR3 DNA reads as TGTGCCAGCAGCCCACTGGGGGTCAGGGATACGCAGTATTTT. Its translation is CASSPLGVRDTQYF.

On this clonotype: This clone may be a read error of a much larger clone one base away. The V call is TRBV2, the J call TRBJ2-2; possible D gene TRBD1, 6 bases. The CDR3 loop spans 15 amino acids. Germline lookup yields CDR1 SNHLY and CDR2 FYNNEI. V was shortened by 6 bases and J by 1 base, with 12 bases between the two germline ends. The CDR3 reads CASRREGGNTGELFF. Here the CDR3 DNA reads TGTGCCAGCAGACGAGAAGGGGGGAACACCGGGGAGCTGTTTTTT.

Sample share makes this clonotype large. V is TRBV7-9 and J is TRBJ2-4; no firm D call. The CDR3 covers 14 residues. Trimming cost V 5 bases and J 1 base, with 9 bases left between them. The germline CDR1 and CDR2 sequences are SEHNR and FQNEAQ (reference sequence). CDR3 in amino acids: CASSVAQAKNIQYF. The CDR3 DNA reads as TGTGCCAGCAGCGTCGCACAGGCCAAAAACATTCAGTACTTC.

The CDR3 region is CSAEESGAAEAFF. The CDR3 DNA reads TGCAGCGCTGAGGAGTCAGGGGCGGCTGAAGCTTTCTTT. V usage is TRBV29-1 and J usage is TRBJ1-1; D possibly corresponds to TRBD1 (6 bases). The germline CDR1 and CDR2 sequences are SQVTM and ANQGSEA. CDR3 length equals 13 residues. The V end lost 7 bases, the J end lost 6 bases, and 18 bases lay between the germline ends.

The chain carries TRBV29-1 and TRBJ1-2; D gene unclear. V shed 3 bases and J shed 3 bases, with 11 bases lying between them. Germline assignment: CDR1 SQVTM and CDR2 ANQGSEA. The length of the CDR3 is 13 residues. The CDR3 sequence is CSVDPAEHYGYTF. CDR3 DNA sequence: TGCAGCGTTGATCCAGCTGAGCACTATGGCTACACCTTC.